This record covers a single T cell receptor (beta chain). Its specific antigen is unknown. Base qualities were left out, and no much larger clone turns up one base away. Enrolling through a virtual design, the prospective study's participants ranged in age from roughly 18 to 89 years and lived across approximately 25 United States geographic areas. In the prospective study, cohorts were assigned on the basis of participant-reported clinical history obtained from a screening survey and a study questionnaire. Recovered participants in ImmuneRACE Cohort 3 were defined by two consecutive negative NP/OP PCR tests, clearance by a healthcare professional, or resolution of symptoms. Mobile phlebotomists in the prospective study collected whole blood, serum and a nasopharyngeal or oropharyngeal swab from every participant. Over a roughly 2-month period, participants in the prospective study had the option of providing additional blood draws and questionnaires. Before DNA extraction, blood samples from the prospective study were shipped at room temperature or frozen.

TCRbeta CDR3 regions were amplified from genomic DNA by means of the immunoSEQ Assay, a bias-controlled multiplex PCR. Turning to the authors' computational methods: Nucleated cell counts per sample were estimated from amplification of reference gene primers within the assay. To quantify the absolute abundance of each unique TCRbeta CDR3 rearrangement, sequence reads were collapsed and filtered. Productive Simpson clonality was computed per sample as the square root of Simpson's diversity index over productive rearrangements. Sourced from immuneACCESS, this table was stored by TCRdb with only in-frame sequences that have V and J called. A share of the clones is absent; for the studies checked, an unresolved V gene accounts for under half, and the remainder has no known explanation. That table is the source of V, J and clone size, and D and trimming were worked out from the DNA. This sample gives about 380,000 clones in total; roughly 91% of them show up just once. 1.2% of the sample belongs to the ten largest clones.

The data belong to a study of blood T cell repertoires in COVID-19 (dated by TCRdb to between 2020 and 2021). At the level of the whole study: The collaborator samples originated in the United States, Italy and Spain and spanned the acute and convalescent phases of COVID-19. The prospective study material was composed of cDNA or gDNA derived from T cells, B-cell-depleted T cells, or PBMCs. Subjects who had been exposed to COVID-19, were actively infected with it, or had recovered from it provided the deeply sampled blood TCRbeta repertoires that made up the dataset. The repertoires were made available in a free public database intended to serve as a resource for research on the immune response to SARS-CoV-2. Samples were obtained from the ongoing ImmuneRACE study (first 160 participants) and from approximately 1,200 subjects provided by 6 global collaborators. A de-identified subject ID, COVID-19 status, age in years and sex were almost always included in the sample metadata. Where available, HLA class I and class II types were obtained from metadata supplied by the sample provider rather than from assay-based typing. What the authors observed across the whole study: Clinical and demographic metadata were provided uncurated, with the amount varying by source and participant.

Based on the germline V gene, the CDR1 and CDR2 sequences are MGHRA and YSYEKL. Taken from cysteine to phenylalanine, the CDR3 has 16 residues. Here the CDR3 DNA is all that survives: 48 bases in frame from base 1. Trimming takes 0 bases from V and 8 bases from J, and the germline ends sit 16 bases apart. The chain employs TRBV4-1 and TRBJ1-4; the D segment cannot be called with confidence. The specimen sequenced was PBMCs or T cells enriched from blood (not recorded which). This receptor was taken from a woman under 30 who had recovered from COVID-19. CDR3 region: CASSQELAQRREKLFF. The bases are TGCGCCAGCAGCCAAGAGCTAGCCCAAAGGAGGGAAAAACTGTTTTTT.